The clone carrying this T cell receptor (beta chain) showed up many times. Antigen: not known. This specimen comes from a study of T cells in Graves' hyperthyroidism and ophthalmopathy. Findings and limits, study-wide: Most clonotypes expanded in thyroid above 0.001 were likewise present in blood.

TCR beta CDR3 regions were amplified from RNA. First-round RT-PCR targeting the TCR CDR3 was performed with the HTBI primer set. TCRdb ran MiXCR on the multiplex PCR reads and lists one entry per CDR3 protein. The sample consists of under 400,000 distinct CDR3 sequences, roughly 15% of them appearing once. Duration under 3 months, a NOSPECS grade of at least 4, and a Clinical Activity Score of at least 3 characterized the ophthalmopathy patients. The study excluded patients with uncontrolled infection, other autoimmune disease, pregnancy or lactation. The CDR3 is 12 residues long. Germline assignment: CDR1 SEHNR and CDR2 FQNEAQ (reference sequence). Trimming pared 8 bases from V and 0 bases from J, leaving 5 bases between.

Sequencing was performed on blood. The V call is TRBV7-9, the J call TRBJ1-5; D remains unclear. The clonotype comes from a woman aged 60-75 years with Graves' ophthalmopathy. As DNA, the CDR3 is TGTGCCAGCGGCAATAGCAATCAGCCCCAGCATTTT. Translating it yields CASGNSNQPQHF.